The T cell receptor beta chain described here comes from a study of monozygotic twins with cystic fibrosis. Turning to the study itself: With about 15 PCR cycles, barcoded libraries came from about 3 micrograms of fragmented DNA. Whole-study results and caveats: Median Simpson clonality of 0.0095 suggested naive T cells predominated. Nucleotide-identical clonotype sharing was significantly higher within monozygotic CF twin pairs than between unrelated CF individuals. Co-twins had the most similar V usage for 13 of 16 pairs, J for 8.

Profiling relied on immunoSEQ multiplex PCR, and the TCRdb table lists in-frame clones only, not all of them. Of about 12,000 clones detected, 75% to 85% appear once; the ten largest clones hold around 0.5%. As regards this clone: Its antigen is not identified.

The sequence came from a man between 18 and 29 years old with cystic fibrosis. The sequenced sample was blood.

CDR3 nucleotide sequence: TGTGCCACCAGCAGAAGCTGGGGGGGACAGGTAGGCAATGAGCAGTTCTTC. Translated: CATSRSWGGQVGNEQFF. V usage is TRBV15 and J usage is TRBJ2-1, with D possibly being TRBD1 (8 bases). Between the trimmed V and J ends, which lost 2 bases and 6 bases, there was a span of 20 bases. This CDR3 is built from 17 residues. The germline gives CDR1 LNHNV, CDR2 YYDKDF (reference sequence).